Described below is a single TCR beta chain sequence and its context. Antigen unknown. The entry originates in a study of stem cell transplantation in POMP-related autoinflammatory disease. PRAID combined immunodeficiency and autoinflammation. The CDR3 has 13 amino acids. Germline V gene sequence: CDR1 MNHEY, CDR2 SMNVEV (reference sequence). Deletions cut 0 bases from V and 3 bases from J, with 5 bases between. Clones were read by immunoSEQ multiplex PCR, and TCRdb kept only the in-frame ones, dropping some. The sample has 25,000 to 30,000 clones; 82% are singletons. Study conclusions and caveats: PRAID patients trended toward lower TRB diversity and higher clonality in all analyzed T-cell subsets. In PRAID patients, the number of distinct TRB V-J gene pairings was restricted.

V gene TRBV27 combines with J gene TRBJ1-1; D is uncertain. This material consisted of CD4+ T cells from PBMCs, taken before stem cell transplantation. The TCR sequence derives from a human donor with POMP-related autoinflammation and immune dysregulation (PRAID). The CDR3 DNA follows: TGTGCCAGCAGTTTATCGAGGTACACTGAAGCTTTCTTT. It codes for CASSLSRYTEAFF.